The clone carrying this T cell receptor (beta chain) was counted at least ten times. Its antigen is as yet unknown. V lost 6 bases to trimming and J lost 4 bases; unmatched junction nucleotides: 10. The CDR3 sequence is 15 residues long. Preparation of the TCRbeta library was carried out with unique molecular identifiers. TCRdb processed the PCR reads anew with MiXCR; each CDR3 protein has one entry. The data show roughly 790,000 distinct CDR3 sequences, roughly 15% seen once. The sample belongs to a study of T-cell reconstitution after alpha-beta-depleted transplantation in children. Findings and caveats of the study: Newly made T cells mostly supplied T-cell counts and diversity one year after transplant. The origin of alpha-beta T cells about two months after transplant was reportedly several hundred expanded graft clones.

This clonotype was obtained from a male patient aged 5 to 17 who had a stem cell transplant for acute lymphoblastic leukemia, so the T cells may come from the graft donor. The rearrangement links TRBV12-3 or TRBV12-4 to TRBJ2-5; 8 bases agree with TRBD2. The input for sequencing was PBMCs, mostly from graft donor cells, taken 360 days after TCRalphabeta/CD19-depleted stem cell transplant. The CDR3 nucleotides read TGTGCCAGCAGGCAACCGGGACTAGTTTTAGAGACCCAGTACTTC. This gives the protein CASRQPGLVLETQYF.